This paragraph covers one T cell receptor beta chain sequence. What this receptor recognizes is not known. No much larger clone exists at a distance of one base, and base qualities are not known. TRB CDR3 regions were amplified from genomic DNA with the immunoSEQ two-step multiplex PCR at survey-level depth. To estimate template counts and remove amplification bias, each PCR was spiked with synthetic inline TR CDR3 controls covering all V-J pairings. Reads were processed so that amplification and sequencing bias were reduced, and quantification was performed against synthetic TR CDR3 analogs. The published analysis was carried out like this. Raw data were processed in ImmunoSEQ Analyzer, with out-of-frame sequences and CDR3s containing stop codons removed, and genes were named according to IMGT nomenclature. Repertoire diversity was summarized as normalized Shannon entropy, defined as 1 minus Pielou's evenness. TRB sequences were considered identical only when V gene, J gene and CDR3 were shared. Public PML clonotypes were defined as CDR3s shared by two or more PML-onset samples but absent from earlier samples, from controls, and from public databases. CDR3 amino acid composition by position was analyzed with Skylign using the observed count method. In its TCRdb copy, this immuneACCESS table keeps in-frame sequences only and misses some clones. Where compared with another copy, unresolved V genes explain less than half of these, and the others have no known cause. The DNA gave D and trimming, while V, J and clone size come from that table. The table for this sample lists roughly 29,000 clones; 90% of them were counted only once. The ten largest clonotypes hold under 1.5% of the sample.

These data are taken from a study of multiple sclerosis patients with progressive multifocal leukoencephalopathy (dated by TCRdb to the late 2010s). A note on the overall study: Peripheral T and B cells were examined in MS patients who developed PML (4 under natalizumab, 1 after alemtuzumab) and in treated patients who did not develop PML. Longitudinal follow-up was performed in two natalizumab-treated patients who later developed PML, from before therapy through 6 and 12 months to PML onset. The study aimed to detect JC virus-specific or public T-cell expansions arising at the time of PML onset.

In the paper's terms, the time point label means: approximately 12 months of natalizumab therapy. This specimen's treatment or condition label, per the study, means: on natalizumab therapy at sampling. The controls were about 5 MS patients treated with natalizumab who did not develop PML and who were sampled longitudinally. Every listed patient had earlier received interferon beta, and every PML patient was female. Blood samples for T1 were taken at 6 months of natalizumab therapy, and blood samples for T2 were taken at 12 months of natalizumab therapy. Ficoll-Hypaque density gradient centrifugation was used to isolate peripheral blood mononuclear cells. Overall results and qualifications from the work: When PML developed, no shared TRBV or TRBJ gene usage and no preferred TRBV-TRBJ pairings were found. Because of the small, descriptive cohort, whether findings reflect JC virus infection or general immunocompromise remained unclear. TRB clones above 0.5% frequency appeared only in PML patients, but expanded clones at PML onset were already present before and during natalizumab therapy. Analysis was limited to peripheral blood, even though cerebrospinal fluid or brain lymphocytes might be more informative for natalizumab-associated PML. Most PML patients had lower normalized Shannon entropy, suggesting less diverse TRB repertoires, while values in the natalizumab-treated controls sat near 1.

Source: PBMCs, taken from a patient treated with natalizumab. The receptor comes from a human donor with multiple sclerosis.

The DNA is TGTGCCAGCAGTTTCTTGGGGGTCGTTTATGGCTACACCTTC. This yields the protein CASSFLGVVYGYTF. The V and J segments used are TRBV6-5 and TRBJ1-2; the D region possibly corresponds to TRBD1 (5 bases align). The CDR3 has 14 amino acids, counting the end cysteine and phenylalanine. CDR3 DNA only is kept here, 42 bases in frame from base 1. CDR1 and CDR2 (MNHEY, SVGAGI) derive from the germline V gene. Trimming at the junction amounts to 4 bases on V and 5 bases on J, and the germline ends lie 14 bases apart.